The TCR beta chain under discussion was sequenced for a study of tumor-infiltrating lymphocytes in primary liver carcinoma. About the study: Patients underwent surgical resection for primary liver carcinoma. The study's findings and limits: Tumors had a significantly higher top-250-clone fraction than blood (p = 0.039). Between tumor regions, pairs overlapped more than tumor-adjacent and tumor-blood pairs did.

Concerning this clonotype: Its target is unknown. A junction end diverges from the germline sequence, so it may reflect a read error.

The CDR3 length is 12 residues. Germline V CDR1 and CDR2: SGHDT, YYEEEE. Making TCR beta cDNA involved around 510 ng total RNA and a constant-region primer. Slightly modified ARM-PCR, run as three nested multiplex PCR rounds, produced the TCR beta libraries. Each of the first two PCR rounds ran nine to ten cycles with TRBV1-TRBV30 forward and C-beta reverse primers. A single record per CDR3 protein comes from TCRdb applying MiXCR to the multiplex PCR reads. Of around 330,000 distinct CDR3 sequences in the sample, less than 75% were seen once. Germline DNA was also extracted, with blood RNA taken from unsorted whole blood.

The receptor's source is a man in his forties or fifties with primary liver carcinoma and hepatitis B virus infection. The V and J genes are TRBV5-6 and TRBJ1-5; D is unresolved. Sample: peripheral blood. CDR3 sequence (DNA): TGTACCAGCAGCTTGTTTGGTCAGCCCCAGCATTTT. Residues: CTSSLFGQPQHF.